This entry concerns a single T cell receptor (beta chain). No antigen is known for it. This CDR3 contains 15 residues. Germline V gene lookup returns CDR1 MNHEY and CDR2 SMNVEV (reference sequence). Trimming removed 5 bases from V and 7 bases from J; junction bases left unmatched: 10. The data originate from a study of T cells in localized non-small cell lung cancer. Broader study findings: Tumor samples were not multi-region, leaving intratumor heterogeneity unexcluded.

Sequencing was performed with immunoSEQ multiplex PCR; in TCRdb, only in-frame clones are kept and a portion is missing. The data hold 25,000 to 30,000 clones, with approximately 90% observed a single time. Sequencing used peripheral blood mononuclear cells, obtained before any cancer treatment. This sequence originates from a woman aged 40-69 years with stage III lung adenocarcinoma. The chain recombines TRBV27 with TRBJ1-5; 8 bases map to TRBD1. CDR3 DNA: TGTGCCAGCAGTAGACGACAGGGGATAGACCAGCCCCAGCATTTT. This encodes CASSRRQGIDQPQHF.